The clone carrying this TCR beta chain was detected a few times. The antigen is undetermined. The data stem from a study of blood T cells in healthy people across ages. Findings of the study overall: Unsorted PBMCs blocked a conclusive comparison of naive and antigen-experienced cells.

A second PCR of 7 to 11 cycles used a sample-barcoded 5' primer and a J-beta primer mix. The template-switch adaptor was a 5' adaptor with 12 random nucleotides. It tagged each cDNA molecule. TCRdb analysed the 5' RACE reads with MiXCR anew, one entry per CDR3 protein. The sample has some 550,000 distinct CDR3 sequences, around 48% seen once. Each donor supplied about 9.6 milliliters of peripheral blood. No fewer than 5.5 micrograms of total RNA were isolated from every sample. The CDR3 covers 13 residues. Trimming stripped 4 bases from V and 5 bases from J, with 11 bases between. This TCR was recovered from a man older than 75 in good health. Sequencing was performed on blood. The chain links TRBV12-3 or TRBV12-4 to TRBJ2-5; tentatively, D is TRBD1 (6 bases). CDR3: CASSSTGPETQYF. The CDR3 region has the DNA TGTGCCAGCAGTTCCACAGGGCCGGAGACCCAGTACTTC.